This entry lists 5 T cell receptor beta chains sequenced from one sample in a study of T cell repertoires in cytomegalovirus infection. TCRdb reanalysed the reads using MiXCR and keeps one entry per CDR3 protein. The repertoire includes around 800,000 distinct CDR3 sequences, 32% of them detected once, and under 15% sits in the top ten. Antigens of these TCRs are unknown. This sample comprised cultured CD8+ T cells from PBMCs, obtained from culture after CMV antigen stimulation. All receptors come from a human donor in good health (CMV status not recorded). Some clones in this sample may be carry-over from other donors' samples.

As concerns this clonotype: One end of the junction is discordant with germline, which a read error may explain. The rearrangement joins TRBV7-9 to TRBJ2-1; D may be TRBD1 (6 bases). CDR1 is SEHNR and CDR2 is FQNEAQ in the germline V gene (reference sequence). There are 15 residues in the CDR3. The chain's CDR3 is CANSLGTRDYNEQFF. In DNA, the CDR3 is TGTGCCAACAGCTTGGGGACAAGGGACTACAATGAGCAGTTCTTC.

This clonotype was detected only a few times. The chain uses TRBV7-9 and TRBJ2-2; D might be TRBD1 (6 bases). Trimming took off 6 bases at V and 4 bases at J, with 15 bases between the two ends. Germline CDR1 SEHNR, CDR2 FQNEAQ (reference sequence). The CDR3 has 15 amino acids. CDR3 in amino acids: CASRRGGDRTGELFF. Here the CDR3 DNA reads TGTGCCAGCAGGCGTGGGGGCGATCGCACCGGGGAGCTGTTTTTT.

This chain uses TRBV5-8 with TRBJ1-1; perhaps TRBD1 as D (5 bases). Germline V CDR1 and CDR2: SGHTS, YDEGEE. The CDR3 runs to 18 residues. Trimming removed 4 bases at V and 4 bases at J, with 26 bases between. CDR3 nucleotide sequence: TGTGCCAGCAGCATCTCCCCCAGCCTTTCATCTGGGGGCACTGAAGCTTTCTTT. Translation gives CASSISPSLSSGGTEAFF.

This clonotype was recorded only once. The V and J genes are TRBV25-1 and TRBJ1-2, with 7 bases matching TRBD1. The V and J ends lost 8 bases and 8 bases, in that order; junction bases with no gene match: 17. The CDR3 spans 15 residues. From germline, CDR1 is MGHDK and CDR2 SYGVNS. The DNA for the CDR3 is TGTGCCAGCCATGATACACAGGGGATGGTACGCGGCTACACCTTC. This gives the protein CASHDTQGMVRGYTF.

This clonotype was seen only a few times. The V and J genes are TRBV2 and TRBJ2-7; D is possibly TRBD1 or TRBD2 (5 bases each). The CDR3 length is 13 residues. V lost 7 bases and J lost 2, with 12 bases in between. The V gene's germline CDR1 is SNHLY and CDR2 FYNNEI. The chain's CDR3 is CASNLRGTYEQYF. CDR3 bases: TGTGCCAGCAATTTGAGGGGAACCTACGAGCAGTACTTC.